This entry is about one T cell receptor (beta chain). The entry originates in a study of T cells in Graves' hyperthyroidism and ophthalmopathy. The TCR beta CDR3 regions underwent amplification using RNA transcripts as the source. TCR CDR3 regions were first amplified by RT-PCR with HTBI primers. TCRdb reprocessed the multiplex PCR reads with MiXCR, giving one entry per CDR3 protein. The sample holds 110,000 to 150,000 distinct CDR3 sequences, approximately 24% seen once. The CDR3 covers 12 residues. Germline values: CDR1 SGHNT, CDR2 YYREEE (reference sequence). V dropped 1 base and J dropped 7 bases, with 6 bases sitting between them.

This TCR derives from a woman aged 45-65 years with Graves' hyperthyroidism that later progressed to Graves' ophthalmopathy. The material sequenced was blood. J is TRBJ2-1 and V is TRBV5-4; no reliable D call. The chain's CDR3 is CASSLKWNEQFF. The CDR3 coding sequence is TGTGCCAGCAGCTTGAAGTGGAATGAGCAGTTCTTC.